This TCR beta chain appears in the sequencing data of a study of blood T cell repertoires in COVID-19. Sequencing was performed with immunoSEQ multiplex PCR; in TCRdb, only in-frame clones are kept and a portion is missing. The table records some 94,000 clones, 75% to 90% of them present only once. Trimming cost V 0 bases and J 3 bases, with 24 bases left between them. The length of the CDR3 is 20 residues. Germline CDR1 MNHEY, CDR2 SVGEGT. This clone was found once. Sequences were obtained from peripheral blood. The chain has TRBV6-2 or TRBV6-3 and TRBJ2-1, with D maybe TRBD1 (6 bases). This receptor was obtained from a human donor in a cohort sampled during active COVID-19. As DNA, the CDR3 is TGTGCCAGCAGTTACTCGAAGCCGGGGCGCAGGGGTGGAGGCTACAATGAGCAGTTCTTC. Translating it yields CASSYSKPGRRGGGYNEQFF.